Listed below are T cell receptor beta chains from one sample, sequenced in a study of OX40 agonist ivuxolimab in advanced cancers. Sequenced by immunoSEQ multiplex PCR; TCRdb stores in-frame clones only, minus some. The sample lists 60,000 or so clones, approximately 82% seen once, with approximately 3.1% in the top ten. The specimen was CD4+ or CD8+ T cells sorted from blood, collected in a trial of the OX40 agonist ivuxolimab. Receptors originate from an adult with an advanced solid tumor such as melanoma, head and neck, liver or kidney cancer. Both conserved end residues are part of each CDR3. Each record gives: D gene, J gene, clone size, V gene, CDR3 protein, CDR3 DNA. The D gene is left open where the match is weak. Rows give clone size only sometimes, using once, few, many, or a class for an expanded clone.

NA,TRBJ2-7,NA,TRBV27,CASSTTPGYEQYF,TGTGCCAGCAGTACCACCCCGGGCTACGAGCAGTACTTC
NA,TRBJ1-3,NA,TRBV18,CVSSQKDPSSGNTIYF,TGTGTCAGCTCACAAAAAGACCCAAGCTCTGGAAACACCATATATTTT
TRBD1,TRBJ1-1,once,TRBV2,CAGSGQMNTEAFF,TGTGCCGGATCGGGACAGATGAACACTGAAGCTTTCTTT
TRBD2,TRBJ2-1,NA,TRBV11-3,CASSLGSGGDNEQFF,TGTGCCAGCAGCTTGGGTAGCGGGGGGGACAATGAGCAGTTCTTC
TRBD1,TRBJ1-6,NA,TRBV13,CASSSLDRNTNSPLHF,TGTGCCAGCAGCTCCTTGGACAGGAACACTAATTCACCCCTCCACTTT
NA,TRBJ1-1,few,TRBV11-3,CASSLNQNTEAFF,TGTGCCAGCAGCTTAAATCAGAACACTGAAGCTTTCTTT
NA,TRBJ1-6,NA,TRBV6-5,CASSYSSSRVGSPLHF,TGTGCCAGCAGTTACTCGAGTAGCAGGGTGGGTTCACCCCTCCACTTT
NA,TRBJ1-2,NA,TRBV25-1,CASSNNYGYTF,TGTGCCAGCAGCAATAACTATGGCTACACCTTC
TRBD1,TRBJ1-5,few,TRBV2,CASSPDRGNSNQPQHF,TGTGCCAGCAGTCCGGACAGGGGGAATAGCAATCAGCCCCAGCATTTT
TRBD2,TRBJ2-5,NA,TRBV6-5,CASSYSGLPEETQYF,TGTGCCAGCAGTTACTCGGGACTACCAGAAGAGACCCAGTACTTC
TRBD1,TRBJ1-2,once,TRBV28,CASRSGQDNYGYTF,TGTGCCAGCAGGTCCGGACAGGACAACTATGGCTACACCTTC
TRBD2,TRBJ2-5,NA,TRBV4-3,CASSQDGGLVGTQYF,TGCGCCAGCAGCCAAGATGGTGGACTAGTAGGGACCCAGTACTTC
NA,TRBJ1-2,NA,TRBV6-5,CASARARGYGYTF,TGTGCCAGCGCGAGGGCCCGGGGGTATGGCTACACCTTC
TRBD1,TRBJ1-1,few,TRBV28,CASRFTGGTEAFF,TGTGCCAGCAGATTCACAGGGGGCACTGAAGCTTTCTTT
NA,TRBJ1-1,NA,TRBV27,CASSFSLGGYTEAFF,TGTGCCAGCAGTTTCAGTTTAGGAGGGTACACTGAAGCTTTCTTT
NA,TRBJ2-3,NA,TRBV7-3,CASSSGRSTDTQYF,TGTGCCAGCAGCTCGGGACGGAGCACAGATACGCAGTATTTT
NA,TRBJ2-7,NA,TRBV6-1,CASRYREGSYEQYF,TGTGCCAGCAGATACAGGGAGGGCTCCTACGAGCAGTACTTC